The source of this TCR beta chain is a study of cytomegalovirus exposure and HLA in healthy donors. V was pared by 0 bases and J by 5 bases, with 6 bases of the junction left unmatched. This CDR3 has 15 amino acids. Germline CDR1 SGDLS, CDR2 YYNGEE. Primers included in the PCR were 60 Vbeta and 13 Jbeta primers. Method: immunoSEQ multiplex PCR; TCRdb's copy keeps in-frame clones and lacks some. The data hold approximately 140,000 clones, with 60% to 85% observed a single time. General study points: Reports described diagnosis of cytomegalovirus status by the classifier as highly specific and sensitive. Later genetic work tied a missense DCLRE1C variant to beta-chain V and J trimming. The study found most TCR sequences rare, yet found some public TCRs in many donors.

Remarks on this clone: Its specificity is not known.

The sequencing sample was made of PBMCs. The chain links TRBV9 to TRBJ2-7; 9 bases align to TRBD2. The sequence came from a male donor in good health and CMV-seropositive. The CDR3 DNA reads TGTGCCAGCAGCGTAGACAGCGGGGGGCGCGACGAGCAGTACTTC. Residues: CASSVDSGGRDEQYF.